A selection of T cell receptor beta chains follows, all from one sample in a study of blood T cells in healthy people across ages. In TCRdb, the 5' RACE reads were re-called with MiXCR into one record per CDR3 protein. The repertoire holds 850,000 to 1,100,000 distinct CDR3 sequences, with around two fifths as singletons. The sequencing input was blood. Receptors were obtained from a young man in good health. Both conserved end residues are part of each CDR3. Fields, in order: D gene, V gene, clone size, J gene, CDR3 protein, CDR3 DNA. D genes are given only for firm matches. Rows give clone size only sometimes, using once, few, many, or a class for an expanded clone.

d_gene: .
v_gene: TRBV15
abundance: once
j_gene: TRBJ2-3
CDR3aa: CATSRDNTDTQYF
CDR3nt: TGTGCCACCAGCAGGGACAACACAGATACGCAGTATTTT

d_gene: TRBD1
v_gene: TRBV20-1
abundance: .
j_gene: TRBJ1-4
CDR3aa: CSAKVGTGNEKLFF
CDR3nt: TGCAGTGCTAAGGTCGGGACAGGGAATGAAAAACTGTTTTTT

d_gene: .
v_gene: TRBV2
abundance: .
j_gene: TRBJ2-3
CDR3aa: CASVRETDTQYF
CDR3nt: TGTGCCAGCGTCAGGGAAACAGATACGCAGTATTTT

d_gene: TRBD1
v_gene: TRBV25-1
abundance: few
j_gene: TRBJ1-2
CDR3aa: CASQEQGNYGYTF
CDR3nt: TGTGCCAGTCAAGAACAGGGGAACTATGGCTACACCTTC

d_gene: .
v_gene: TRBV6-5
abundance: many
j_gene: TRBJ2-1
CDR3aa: CASSYSSGFYNEQFF
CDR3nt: TGTGCCAGCAGTTACTCCTCAGGGTTTTACAATGAGCAGTTCTTC

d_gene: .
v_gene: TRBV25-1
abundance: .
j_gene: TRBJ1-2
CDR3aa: CASSEGGVFYCGYTF
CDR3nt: TGTGCCAGCAGTGAAGGAGGGGTATTCTACTGTGGCTACACCTTC

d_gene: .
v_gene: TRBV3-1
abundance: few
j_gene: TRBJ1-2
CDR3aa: CASHYGPNANYGYTF
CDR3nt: TGTGCCAGCCATTATGGCCCGAATGCTAACTATGGCTACACCTTC

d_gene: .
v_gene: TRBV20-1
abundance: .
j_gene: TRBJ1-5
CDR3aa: CSASSQFAGNQPQHF
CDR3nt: TGCAGTGCTAGTTCTCAATTTGCGGGCAATCAGCCCCAGCATTTT

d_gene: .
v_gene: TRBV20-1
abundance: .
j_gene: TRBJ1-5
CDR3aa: CSAVSTLGNQPQHF
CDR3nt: TGCAGTGCTGTCTCAACTCTGGGCAATCAGCCCCAGCATTTT

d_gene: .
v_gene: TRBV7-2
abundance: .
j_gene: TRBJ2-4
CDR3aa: CASSYPLRGGLAKNIQYF
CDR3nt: TGTGCCAGCAGCTACCCCCTTAGGGGGGGACTAGCCAAAAACATTCAGTACTTC

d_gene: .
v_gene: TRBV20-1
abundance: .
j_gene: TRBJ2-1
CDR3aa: CSASRIDGYNEQFF
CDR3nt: TGCAGTGCTAGCCGTATAGATGGCTACAATGAGCAGTTCTTC

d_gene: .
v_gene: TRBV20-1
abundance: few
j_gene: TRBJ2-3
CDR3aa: CSARDVASTDTQYF
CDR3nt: TGCAGTGCTAGAGATGTGGCGAGCACAGATACGCAGTATTTT

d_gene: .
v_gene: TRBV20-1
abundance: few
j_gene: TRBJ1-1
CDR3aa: CSARDGASAEPEAFF
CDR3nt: TGCAGTGCTAGAGACGGGGCGTCGGCAGAGCCTGAAGCTTTCTTT

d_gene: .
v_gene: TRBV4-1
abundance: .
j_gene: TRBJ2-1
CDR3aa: CASSPNYFQETQFF
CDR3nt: TGCGCCAGCAGCCCCAACTATTTCCAAGAGACCCAGTTCTTC

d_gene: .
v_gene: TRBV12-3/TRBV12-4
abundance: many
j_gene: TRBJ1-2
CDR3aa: CAAGRFYGYTF
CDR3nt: TGTGCGGCAGGGAGATTTTATGGCTACACCTTC

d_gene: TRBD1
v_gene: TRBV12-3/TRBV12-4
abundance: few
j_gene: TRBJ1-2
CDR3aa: CASRPPGQGAGGYTF
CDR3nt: TGTGCCAGCAGGCCACCGGGACAGGGGGCTGGTGGCTACACCTTC

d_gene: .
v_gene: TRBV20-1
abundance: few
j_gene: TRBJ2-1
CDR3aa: CSARDSAYNEQFF
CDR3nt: TGCAGTGCTAGGGACTCCGCCTACAATGAGCAGTTCTTC

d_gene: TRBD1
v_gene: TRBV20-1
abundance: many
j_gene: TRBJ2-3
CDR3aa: CSAEDRETDTQYF
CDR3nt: TGCAGTGCTGAGGACAGGGAGACAGATACGCAGTATTTT

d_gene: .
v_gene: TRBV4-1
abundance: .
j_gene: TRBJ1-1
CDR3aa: CASSQVGRRSAFF
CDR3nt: TGCGCCAGCAGCCAAGTTGGACGGAGATCGGCTTTCTTT

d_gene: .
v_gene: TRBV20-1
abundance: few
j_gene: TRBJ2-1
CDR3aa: CSARVGTDNEQFF
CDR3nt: TGCAGTGCTAGAGTTGGTACAGACAATGAGCAGTTCTTC

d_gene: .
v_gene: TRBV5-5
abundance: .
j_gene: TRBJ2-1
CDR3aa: CASRFGHVYNEQFF
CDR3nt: TGTGCCAGCAGATTTGGACACGTGTACAATGAGCAGTTCTTC

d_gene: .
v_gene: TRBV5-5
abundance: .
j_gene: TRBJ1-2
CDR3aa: CASSPIPDRDNYGYTF
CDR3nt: TGTGCCAGCAGCCCTATCCCGGACAGAGATAACTATGGCTACACCTTC

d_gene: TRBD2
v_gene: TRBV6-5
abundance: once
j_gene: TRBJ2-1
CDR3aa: CASSSRPGLAGGNEQFF
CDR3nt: TGTGCCAGCAGTTCAAGACCGGGACTAGCGGGAGGAAATGAGCAGTTCTTC

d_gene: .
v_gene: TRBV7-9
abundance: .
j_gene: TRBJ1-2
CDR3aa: CASSLAVTLRVDGYTF
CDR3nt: TGTGCCAGCAGCTTAGCCGTCACTCTAAGAGTGGATGGCTACACCTTC

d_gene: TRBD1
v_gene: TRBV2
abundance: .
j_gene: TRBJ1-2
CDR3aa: CASSEIRAGGSEGGYTF
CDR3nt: TGTGCCAGCAGTGAAATTAGGGCAGGGGGCTCTGAGGGTGGCTACACCTTC

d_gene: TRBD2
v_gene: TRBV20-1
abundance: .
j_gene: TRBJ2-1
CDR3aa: CSAQGASGGPTTSSYNEQFF
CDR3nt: TGCAGTGCCCAGGGGGCTAGCGGGGGGCCAACTACTAGCTCCTACAATGAGCAGTTCTTC

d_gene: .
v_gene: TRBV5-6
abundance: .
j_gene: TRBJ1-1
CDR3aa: CASSLFPGRGEFSQNTEAFF
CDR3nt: TGTGCCAGCAGCTTGTTTCCGGGAAGGGGGGAATTCAGTCAGAACACTGAAGCTTTCTTT

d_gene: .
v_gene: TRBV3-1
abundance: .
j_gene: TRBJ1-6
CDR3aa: CASSQDRQGNSPLHF
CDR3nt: TGTGCCAGCAGCCAAGATAGGCAGGGAAATTCACCCCTCCACTTT

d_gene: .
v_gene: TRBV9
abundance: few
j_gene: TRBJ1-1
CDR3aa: CASSVGLGSSGRTEAFF
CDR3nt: TGTGCCAGCAGCGTAGGTCTTGGTTCATCAGGCAGGACTGAAGCTTTCTTT

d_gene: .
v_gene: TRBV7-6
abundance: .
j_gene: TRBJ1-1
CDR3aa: CASSAWGVEGTEAFF
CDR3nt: TGTGCCAGCAGCGCCTGGGGAGTCGAGGGCACTGAAGCTTTCTTT

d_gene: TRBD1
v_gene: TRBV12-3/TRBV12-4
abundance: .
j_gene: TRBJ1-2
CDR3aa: CASSPGTVGGSYTF
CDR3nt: TGTGCCAGCAGCCCCGGGACAGTTGGGGGTAGCTACACCTTC

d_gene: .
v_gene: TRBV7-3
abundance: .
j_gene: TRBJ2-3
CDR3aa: CASSLFPGQADTQYF
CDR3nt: TGTGCCAGCAGCTTATTCCCGGGTCAGGCAGATACGCAGTATTTT

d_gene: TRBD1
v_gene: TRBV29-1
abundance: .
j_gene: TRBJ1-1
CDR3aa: CRGGTGGTEAFF
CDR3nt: TGCAGGGGGGGGACAGGGGGGACTGAAGCTTTCTTT

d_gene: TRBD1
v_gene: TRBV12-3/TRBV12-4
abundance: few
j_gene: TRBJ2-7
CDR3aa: CASSLSDRGSYEQYF
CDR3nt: TGTGCCAGCAGTTTGAGCGACAGGGGGTCATACGAGCAGTACTTC

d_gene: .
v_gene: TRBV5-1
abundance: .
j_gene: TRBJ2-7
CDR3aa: CASSLMGDPLYEQYF
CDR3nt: TGCGCCAGCAGCTTAATGGGGGACCCACTCTACGAGCAGTACTTC

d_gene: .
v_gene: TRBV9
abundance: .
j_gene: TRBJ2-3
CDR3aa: CASSVASGAGQDTQYF
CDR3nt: TGTGCCAGCAGCGTAGCATCGGGGGCCGGTCAAGATACGCAGTATTTT

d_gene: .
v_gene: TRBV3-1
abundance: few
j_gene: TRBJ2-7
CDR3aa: CASSQERFSYEQYF
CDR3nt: TGTGCCAGCAGCCAAGAGAGGTTCTCCTACGAGCAGTACTTC

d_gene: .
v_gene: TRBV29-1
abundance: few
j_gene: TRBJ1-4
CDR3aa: CSVGVLRNEKLFF
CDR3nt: TGCAGCGTTGGCGTCCTGAGGAATGAAAAACTGTTTTTT

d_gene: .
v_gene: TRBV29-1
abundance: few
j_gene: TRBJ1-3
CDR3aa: CSVFHGNTIYF
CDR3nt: TGCAGCGTTTTCCACGGAAACACCATATATTTT

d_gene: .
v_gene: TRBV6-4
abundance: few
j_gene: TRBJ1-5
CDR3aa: CASSDSDGVADNQPQHF
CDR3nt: TGTGCCAGCAGTGACTCGGACGGAGTTGCGGACAATCAGCCCCAGCATTTT

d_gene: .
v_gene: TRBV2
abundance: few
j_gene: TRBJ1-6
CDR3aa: CASSAGNTLHF
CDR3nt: TGTGCCAGCAGTGCGGGTAACACCCTCCACTTT

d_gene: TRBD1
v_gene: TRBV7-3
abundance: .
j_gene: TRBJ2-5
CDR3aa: CASSLNRDSQETQYF
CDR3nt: TGTGCCAGCAGCTTAAACCGGGACAGCCAAGAGACCCAGTACTTC

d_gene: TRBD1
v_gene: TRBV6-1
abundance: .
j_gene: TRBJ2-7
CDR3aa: CASQRGQGKEYEQYF
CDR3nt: TGTGCCAGCCAACGCGGACAGGGAAAAGAGTACGAGCAGTACTTC